Presented here are 22 T cell receptor beta chains from one specimen sequenced in a study of cytomegalovirus exposure and HLA in healthy donors. The table came from immunoSEQ multiplex PCR; TCRdb's copy has only in-frame clones and leaves some out. The sample carries some 110,000 clones, roughly 83% recorded once. The material sequenced was PBMCs. The receptor set was obtained from a man aged 18-30 years in good health and CMV-seronegative.

V gene TRBV4-2 combines with J gene TRBJ2-1; TRBD2 matches 10 bases. The germline V gene encodes CDR1 LGHNA and CDR2 YNFKEQ. The CDR3 runs 15 residues. CDR3 amino acids: CASRRASGSMHEQFF. In DNA form, the CDR3 reads TGTGCTTCTCGGCGGGCTAGCGGGAGTATGCATGAGCAGTTCTTC.

V usage is TRBV5-1 and J usage is TRBJ2-1; D not certain. The CDR3 covers 14 residues. The V end lost 2 bases, the J end lost 4 bases, and 10 bases lay between the germline ends. The germline V gene has CDR1 SGHRS and CDR2 YFSETQ. Here the CDR3 reads CASSLVGRYNEQFF. CDR3 bases: TGCGCCAGCAGCTTAGTTGGCAGGTACAATGAGCAGTTCTTC.

The chain combines TRBV15 with TRBJ1-5, with 9 nucleotides matching TRBD1. The CDR3 totals 18 residues. From germline, CDR1 is LNHNV and CDR2 YYDKDF (reference sequence). Germline trimming cut 4 bases from V and 3 bases from J; bases unmatched to any gene: 13. This CDR3 is CATSTPPGQGDYNQPQHF. The CDR3 nucleotides read TGTGCCACCAGCACACCGCCGGGACAGGGTGATTACAATCAGCCCCAGCATTTT.

The gene calls are TRBV7-9 and TRBJ1-1; 8 bases are a match to TRBD1. This CDR3 is 16 amino acids long. CDR1 and CDR2 (germline): SEHNR, FQNEAQ (reference sequence). Trimming cost V 0 bases and J 1 base; bases outside gene matches: 4. The CDR3 loop is CASSLAAGTGNTEAFF. In nucleotides, the CDR3 is TGTGCCAGCAGCTTAGCCGCCGGGACAGGGAACACTGAAGCTTTCTTT.

The V gene is TRBV16, the J gene TRBJ1-1; no firm D call. The V and J ends lost 2 bases and 5 bases respectively, with 9 bases between them. The CDR3 covers 13 residues. CDR1 KGHSY and CDR2 FQNENV come from the germline V gene. The CDR3 bases are TGTGCCAGCAGCCAAGGTCAGTTGACTGAAGCTTTCTTT. Protein product: CASSQGQLTEAFF.

This chain joins TRBV30 and TRBJ2-3, with 9 bases fitting TRBD2. V was clipped by 3 bases and J by 3 bases; unmatched bases: 7. From germline, CDR1 is GTSNPN and CDR2 SVGIG (reference sequence). The CDR3 is 15 residues long. The CDR3: CAWRNGGGATDTQYF. The CDR3 coding sequence is TGTGCCTGGAGGAACGGCGGGGGGGCGACAGATACGCAGTATTTT.

J is TRBJ2-3 and V is TRBV7-9; 9 bases are shared with TRBD1. The CDR3 runs to 18 residues. Germline CDR1 is SEHNR and CDR2 is FQNEAQ (reference sequence). The V segment lost 3 bases and the J segment 7 bases; nucleotides outside the gene matches: 17. Here the CDR3 reads CASSFSEQGRQGVYTQYF. Written as DNA, the CDR3 is TGTGCCAGCAGCTTTTCGGAGCAGGGTCGACAGGGGGTATATACGCAGTATTTT.

V gene TRBV29-1 combines with J gene TRBJ1-2; TRBD1 is a possible D gene (6 bases). This CDR3 is built from 16 residues. Germline V CDR1 and CDR2: SQVTM, ANQGSEA. V lost 7 bases and J lost 2, with 23 bases in between. The CDR3 region has the DNA TGCAGCGCTCCGCGGGACACGGGAGGGTCGAACTATGGCTACACCTTC. Residues: CSAPRDTGGSNYGYTF.

This sequence joins TRBV5-4 and TRBJ2-3; D remains unclear. The CDR3 covers 15 residues. The V gene lost 3 bases and the J gene lost 0 bases, with 11 bases spanning the gap. Germline CDR1 SGHNT, CDR2 YYREEE (reference sequence). The CDR3 loop is CASSSETGSTDTQYF. The CDR3 DNA is TGTGCCAGCAGCTCGGAGACTGGAAGCACAGATACGCAGTATTTT.

The V gene is TRBV19, the J gene TRBJ1-2, with 11 bases that match TRBD1. Germline loops: CDR1 LNHDA, CDR2 SQIVND (reference sequence). With V trimmed by 5 bases and J by 6 bases, 5 bases remained unmatched. This CDR3 contains 14 residues. The CDR3 protein is CASSPRDRGDGYTF. CDR3 bases: TGTGCCAGTAGTCCGAGGGACAGGGGGGATGGCTACACCTTC.

CDR3 in amino acids: CASSSPGQGTEAFF. CDR3 coding DNA: TGCGCCAGCAGCTCTCCGGGACAGGGCACTGAAGCTTTCTTT. V is TRBV5-1 and J is TRBJ1-1; 9 bases match TRBD1. Losses at the gene ends were 3 bases for V and 4 bases for J; bases not matched to a gene: 4. Germline CDR1 reads SGHRS; CDR2 reads YFSETQ. The CDR3 has 14 amino acids.

The chain has TRBV5-5 and TRBJ2-1; 13 nucleotides match TRBD2. The CDR3 is 16 amino acids. J was trimmed by 5 bases and V by 4 bases; bases with no gene match: 6. From germline, CDR1 is SGHKS and CDR2 YYEKEE (reference sequence). The CDR3 sequence: CASSSGLAGADNEQFF. The CDR3, as DNA: TGTGCCAGCAGCAGCGGACTAGCGGGAGCCGACAATGAGCAGTTCTTC.

The J gene is TRBJ2-1, the V gene TRBV2; 7 bases line up with TRBD2. The CDR3 contains 15 residues. Germline values: CDR1 SNHLY, CDR2 FYNNEI. The V segment lost 6 bases and the J segment 5 bases; nucleotides outside the gene matches: 10. CDR3 loop: CASRYRDYENNEQFF. DNA for the CDR3: TGTGCCAGCAGGTACCGGGACTATGAAAACAATGAGCAGTTCTTC.

The chain uses TRBV27 and TRBJ2-3; TRBD1 might be the D (5 bases). The CDR3 is made up of 16 amino acids. CDR1 is MNHEY, CDR2 SMNVEV, per germline (reference sequence). Trimming removed 0 bases from V and 0 bases from J, with 10 bases in between. In DNA, the CDR3 is TGTGCCAGCAGTTTATCGGGGCCCCTTAGCACAGATACGCAGTATTTT. Its translation: CASSLSGPLSTDTQYF.

The genes are TRBV6-5 and TRBJ2-1; 10 positions match TRBD2. With V trimmed by 8 bases and J by 6 bases, 10 bases remained unmatched. Per germline, CDR1 MNHEY and CDR2 SVGAGI. The CDR3 loop spans 15 amino acids. The CDR3 loop is CASRPLAGVGNEQFF. DNA for the CDR3: TGTGCCAGCCGGCCCCTAGCGGGGGTCGGCAATGAGCAGTTCTTC.

The chain couples TRBV14 to TRBJ2-1; 11 nucleotides match TRBD2. The CDR3 sequence is 15 residues long. The V and J ends lost 2 bases and 3 bases, in that order; junction bases with no gene match: 0. CDR1 SGHDN and CDR2 FVKESK come from the germline V gene. The CDR3 nucleotides are TGTGCCAGCAGCCAACTAGCGGGGGGCTACAATGAGCAGTTCTTC. It specifies CASSQLAGGYNEQFF.

V usage is TRBV6-6 and J usage is TRBJ1-5; D unclear. The CDR3 totals 15 residues. Trimming took off 2 bases at V and 4 bases at J, with 12 bases between the two ends. The germline V gene encodes CDR1 MNHNY and CDR2 SVGAGI (reference sequence). This CDR3 reads CASSYLAGSNQPQHF. The CDR3 DNA sequence: TGTGCCAGCAGTTACCTTGCGGGGTCTAATCAGCCCCAGCATTTT.

In DNA form, the CDR3 reads TGTGCCAGCAGCTTGGTGGACAGGGCTGATTCACCCCTCCACTTT. It encodes CASSLVDRADSPLHF. The chain uses TRBV7-2 and TRBJ1-6; TRBD1 matches at 8 bases. V lost 3 bases and J lost 8; bases outside the gene matches: 6. Germline CDR1 SGHTA, CDR2 FQGNSA. The CDR3 runs 15 residues.

The rearrangement links TRBV7-6 to TRBJ2-1; TRBD2 is a possible D gene (6 bases). V was shortened by 2 bases and J by 6 bases, with 14 bases between the two germline ends. The CDR3 sequence is 15 residues long. CDR1 is SGHVS and CDR2 is FNYEAQ in the germline V gene. The chain's CDR3 is CASSLIAEGINEQFF. The CDR3 bases are TGTGCCAGCAGCTTAATAGCGGAGGGGATCAATGAGCAGTTCTTC.

The chain uses TRBV19 and TRBJ2-2; D perhaps matches TRBD1 (5 bases). The V gene's germline CDR1 is LNHDA and CDR2 SQIVND (reference sequence). Trimming took off 7 bases at V and 6 bases at J, with 21 bases between the two ends. The CDR3 runs 16 residues. The CDR3: CASTRAGQGPAGELFF. The CDR3 coding sequence is TGTGCCAGTACCCGAGCCGGGCAGGGCCCCGCCGGGGAGCTGTTTTTT.

The chain recombines TRBV15 with TRBJ2-7, with 7 bases fitting TRBD1. J was trimmed by 4 bases and V by 5 bases; bases with no gene match: 5. CDR1 is LNHNV and CDR2 is YYDKDF in the germline V gene (reference sequence). CDR3 length: 13 amino acids. CDR3 bases: TGTGCCACCAGCGGAATGACAGGGTACGAGCAGTACTTC. It yields the protein CATSGMTGYEQYF.

This clone appeared a few times. V gene TRBV11-2 combines with J gene TRBJ2-7, with D possibly matching TRBD1 (5 bases). Germline V lookup: CDR1 SGHAT, CDR2 FQNNGV. The CDR3 is 12 amino acids. V was pared by 6 bases and J by 4 bases, with 10 bases between. The CDR3 DNA follows: TGTGCCAGCAGACATCAGGGTTACGAGCAGTACTTC. Encoded protein: CASRHQGYEQYF.